The T cell receptor beta chain under discussion was sequenced for a study of blood T cell repertoires in COVID-19. Across the study: From the United States, Italy and Spain came samples of acute and convalescent COVID-19. PBMCs, B-cell-depleted T cells, or T cells provided the cDNA or gDNA that made up the material.

Original processing methods: Amplified reference gene primers provided the basis for estimating nucleated cell counts. Clones were sequenced by immunoSEQ multiplex PCR, and TCRdb holds only the in-frame ones, with some missing. V and J calls and clone size are those listed in that table; D and trimming were worked out from the DNA. Here the sample spans around 220,000 clones, about nine tenths being singletons. CDR1 and CDR2 (germline): GTSNPN, SVGIG (reference sequence). Deletions cut 4 bases from V and 2 bases from J, with 8 bases between. The CDR3 sequence is 12 residues long. The rearrangement joins TRBV30 to TRBJ2-5, with D uncertain. Sequencing input: peripheral blood. This receptor was identified in a woman aged 50 to 65 with acute or convalescent COVID-19. The CDR3 protein is CAWMQDQETQYF. The DNA of the CDR3 is TGTGCCTGGATGCAGGATCAAGAGACCCAGTACTTC.